What follows is one TCR beta chain and its context. The sample comes from a study of blood T cell repertoires in COVID-19. On the study more broadly: Sites in the United States, Italy and Spain provided acute and convalescent COVID-19 samples. PBMCs, B-cell-depleted T cells, or T cells were the source of the cDNA or gDNA that made up the material.

CDR1 is MNHEY and CDR2 is SMNVEV in the germline V gene (reference sequence). The junction had 2 bases not matched to a gene; V was cut back by 3 bases and J by 1 base. The CDR3 is 15 residues long. In the original processing: Using reference gene primer amplification, nucleated cell counts were estimated. Measured with immunoSEQ multiplex PCR; TCRdb has only the in-frame clones, and not every one. V, J and clone size are taken as reported in that table, and D and trimming were inferred from the DNA itself. Of 8,800 or so clones listed, under 90% are singletons. Sequences were obtained from peripheral blood. The chain joins TRBV27 to TRBJ2-3; 9 nucleotides agree with TRBD2. This receptor was taken from a human donor in a cohort sampled during active COVID-19. CDR3 sequence reads: CASSLPSGGTDTQYF. The CDR3 DNA sequence: TGTGCCAGCAGTTTGCCTAGCGGGGGCACAGATACGCAGTATTTT.